This paragraph reports one T cell receptor beta chain. Its antigen remains unidentified. The sample originates from a study of a mutant IDH1 vaccine in newly diagnosed glioma. Profiled with immunoSEQ multiplex PCR; TCRdb holds only in-frame clones, not every one. The sample holds roughly 120,000 clones; about 82% are singletons and the top ten take approximately 5%. V lost 1 base and J lost 8, with 18 bases in between. Germline loops: CDR1 SGHKS, CDR2 YYEKEE (reference sequence). The CDR3 sequence is 15 residues long. Time point in this sample: week 11, during vaccination. Vaccinated patients received 300 ug of mutant IDH1 20-mer peptide per dose, with topical imiquimod.

The origin of this receptor is a man aged 40-49 years with glioma. The specimen comprised PBMCs, sampled from a glioma patient whose treatment included an IDH1 peptide vaccine. The rearrangement joins TRBV5-5 to TRBJ1-1; a possible D gene is TRBD1 (5 bases). The CDR3 nucleotides read TGTGCCAGCAGCTTGTCGGGACGGACGGAGAGAGAAGCTTTCTTT. This gives the protein CASSLSGRTEREAFF.